This T cell receptor (beta chain) was observed in a study of cytomegalovirus exposure and HLA in healthy donors. Study-wide findings and caveats: A previous analysis found most TCR beta V segments productive roughly 87% or roughly 30% of the time. CMV antigen specificity was confirmed in vitro for a few CMV-associated chains. In a later analysis, compared with equally common non-associated chains, HLA-associated beta chains were more expanded. The study flagged about 150 TCR beta chains as cytomegalovirus-associated.

To note about this clone: What it binds is not known.

The primer mix had 60 Vbeta and 13 Jbeta primers. Sequencing used immunoSEQ multiplex PCR; TCRdb keeps in-frame clones, though not all of them. The table has about 180,000 clones, 77% seen once. Germline V gene lookup returns CDR1 GTSNPN and CDR2 SVGIG (reference sequence). The CDR3 covers 14 residues. The V and J ends lost 2 bases and 6 bases, in that order; junction bases with no gene match: 6. This receptor was obtained from a man aged 18-30 years in good health and CMV-seronegative. The chain uses TRBV30 and TRBJ2-3; TRBD2 agrees at 9 bases. Specimen: PBMCs. CDR3 in amino acids: CAWSWLAGMDTQYF. The CDR3 nucleotides are TGTGCCTGGAGTTGGCTAGCGGGAATGGATACGCAGTATTTT.